The entry that follows covers one TCR beta chain sequence. This record belongs to a study of control samples from healthy donors and cancer patients. Clones were sequenced by immunoSEQ multiplex PCR, and TCRdb holds only the in-frame ones, with some missing. The repertoire holds around 97,000 clones, with about 89% as singletons. The CDR3 extends over 15 amino acids. Losses at the gene ends were 7 bases for V and 6 bases for J; bases not matched to a gene: 12. The germline gives CDR1 SNHLY, CDR2 FYNNEI. The origin of this receptor is a man aged 55-75 years with lung cancer. The genes are TRBV2 and TRBJ1-5; 7 bases are a match to TRBD1. The sample taken for sequencing was PBMCs. The CDR3 nucleotides are TGTGCCAGCATACCTGACAGGGCTCCCAGTCAGCCCCAGCATTTT. Its translation is CASIPDRAPSQPQHF.